What follows is one T cell receptor beta chain and its context. The antigen remains unidentified. The TCR beta profiling, which covered VDJ combination and CDR3 sequence, was carried out using genomic DNA as the template. TCRdb called the reads again in MiXCR, with one record for every CDR3 protein. The table includes roughly 180,000 distinct CDR3 sequences, 64% detected once. V was clipped by 5 bases and J by 5 bases, with 12 bases between them. There are 13 residues in the CDR3. Germline CDR1 LNHDA, CDR2 SQIVND (reference sequence). These data originate in a study of CD8+CD57+ T cells in acquired aplastic anemia. Looking at the study overall: CD4+ and CD8+ cells, once sorted, gave DNA averaging around 3.4 ug. Findings and limits, study-wide: Significance was not reached for CD8+ Simpson's diversity between patients and controls.

The TCR originated in a human donor with severe aplastic anemia or a healthy control (not recorded which). The chain employs TRBV19 and TRBJ2-5; a possible D gene is TRBD1 (5 bases). The sample comprised sorted CD4+, CD8+, or CD8+CD57+ T cells (not recorded which) from PBMCs. CDR3 sequence reads: CASSVPGSETQYF. CDR3 nucleotides: TGTGCCAGTAGTGTCCCAGGGTCGGAGACCCAGTACTTC.